The 2 T cell receptor beta chains given below trace back to one sample, sequenced in a study of control samples from healthy donors and cancer patients. Measured with immunoSEQ multiplex PCR; TCRdb has only the in-frame clones, and not every one. Of about 130,000 clones in the sample, about 88% were seen once. Input material: blood. These TCRs come from a young man in good health.

This chain uses TRBV7-9 with TRBJ1-5; D is ambiguous. Deletions cut 1 base from V and 3 bases from J, with 4 bases between. Germline loops: CDR1 SEHNR, CDR2 FQNEAQ (reference sequence). CDR3 length equals 13 residues. CDR3 nucleotides: TGTGCCAGCAGCTTAGGGCACAATCAGCCCCAGCATTTT. This gives the protein CASSLGHNQPQHF.

V is TRBV5-8 and J is TRBJ1-5, with D perhaps TRBD1 (6 bases). V lost 7 bases and J lost 4, with 21 bases in between. In germline, CDR1 is SGHTS, CDR2 YDEGEE. CDR3 length: 16 residues. The CDR3 here is CASGSVAGAINQPQHF. The DNA of the CDR3 is TGTGCCAGCGGGAGCGTAGCAGGGGCTATTAATCAGCCCCAGCATTTT.